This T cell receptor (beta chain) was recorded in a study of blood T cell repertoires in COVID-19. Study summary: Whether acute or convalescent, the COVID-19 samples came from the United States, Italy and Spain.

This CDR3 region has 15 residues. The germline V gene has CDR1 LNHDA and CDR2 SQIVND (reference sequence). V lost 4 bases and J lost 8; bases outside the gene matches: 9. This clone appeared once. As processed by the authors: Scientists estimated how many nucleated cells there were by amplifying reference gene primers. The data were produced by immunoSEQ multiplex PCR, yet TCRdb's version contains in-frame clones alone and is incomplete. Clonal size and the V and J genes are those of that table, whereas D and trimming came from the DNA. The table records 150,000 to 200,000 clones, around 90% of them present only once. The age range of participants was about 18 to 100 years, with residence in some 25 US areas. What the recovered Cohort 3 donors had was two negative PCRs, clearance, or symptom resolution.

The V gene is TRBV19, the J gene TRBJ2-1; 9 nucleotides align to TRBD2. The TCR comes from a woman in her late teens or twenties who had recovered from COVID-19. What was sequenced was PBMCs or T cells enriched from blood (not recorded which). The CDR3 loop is CASSKAGGPPDEQFF. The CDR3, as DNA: TGTGCCAGTAGTAAGGCGGGAGGGCCCCCGGATGAGCAGTTCTTC.